The present entry profiles one TCR beta chain with its context. Germline lookup yields CDR1 ENHRY and CDR2 SYGVKD. V shed 6 bases and J 4 bases; nucleotides not matched to a gene: 12. The CDR3 is 16 amino acids. This entry comes from a study of identical twins. Each cDNA held unique molecular identifiers, and template switching gave it a universal primer site. MiXCR was run by TCRdb on the 5' RACE reads, yielding one entry per CDR3 protein. The sample yields some 710,000 distinct CDR3 sequences, around 5.7% seen once. The chain couples TRBV10-3 to TRBJ2-1, with 7 bases matching TRBD1. This receptor was identified in a man between 18 and 29 years old in good health. Sequencing was performed on naive T cells sorted from blood. The CDR3 protein is CAISPEGKGQYNEQFF. The CDR3 coding sequence is TGTGCCATCAGCCCTGAGGGGAAGGGACAGTACAATGAGCAGTTCTTC.